This entry lists 25 T cell receptor beta chains sequenced from one sample in a study of response to subunit inactivated influenza vaccine (dated by TCRdb to about 2018). Preparation of the library involved RT-PCR. The instrument was an Illumina HiSeq 2500. The raw public data were reprocessed by TCRdb itself: fastp quality trimming at Q25, MiXCR clonotype calling, in-frame beta chains only. A single entry per CDR3 protein holds the most common genes and DNA from its merged rows. Present in this sample are around 790,000 distinct CDR3 sequences, less than 25% of which were seen just once. The ten largest clones represent approximately 10% of the sample. Here the sequenced sample was PBMCs from blood, taken more than 4 days after vaccination. Receptors originate from a man aged 45 to 65 who received an inactivated influenza vaccine. Donor details come from another sample of the same person, matched by shared clones.

This chain joins TRBV5-1 and TRBJ2-7; 7 bases map to TRBD2. The CDR3 is 15 residues long. Unmatched junction bases numbered 6, after V lost 1 base and J lost 2 bases. Germline CDR1 and CDR2: SGHRS and YFSETQ. The DNA of the CDR3 is TGCGCCAGCAGCTTGAGGCTAGCGGAGACCTACGAGCAGTACTTC. Its translation: CASSLRLAETYEQYF.

The CDR3 DNA sequence: TGCGCCAGCAGCTTCGCGGCGGCTGGCTACACCTTC. It codes for CASSFAAAGYTF. The chain carries TRBV5-1 and TRBJ1-2; no clear D. V lost 2 bases to trimming and J lost 7 bases, with 9 bases between them. Germline V gene data show CDR1 as SGHRS and CDR2 as YFSETQ. The CDR3 sequence is 12 residues long.

This clonotype was observed a few times. The V call is TRBV20-1, the J call TRBJ1-6; D is undetermined. Trimming pared 7 bases from V and 3 bases from J, leaving 13 bases between. The length of the CDR3 is 14 residues. Germline V gene data show CDR1 as DFQATT and CDR2 as SNEGSKA (reference sequence). The CDR3 reads CSVRISVYNSPLHF. The CDR3 DNA is TGCAGTGTGCGCATTTCAGTCTATAATTCACCCCTCCACTTT.

The V call is TRBV20-1, the J call TRBJ2-1; TRBD2 agrees at 14 bases. There are 17 residues in the CDR3. Germline assignment: CDR1 DFQATT and CDR2 SNEGSKA (reference sequence). With 1 base clipped from V and 5 bases from J, the junction kept 7 bases outside the gene matches. The CDR3 DNA follows: TGCAGTGCTAGAGTACGGGGGACTAGCGGGAGTAACAATGAGCAGTTCTTC. This encodes CSARVRGTSGSNNEQFF.

CDR3 DNA sequence: TGTGCCAGCAGTCACCTCGGGACTAGCGGGGAAAATGAGCAGTTCTTC. Amino acid sequence: CASSHLGTSGENEQFF. The gene calls are TRBV28 and TRBJ2-1; 13 bases agree with TRBD2. The CDR3 has 16 residues. Germline V lookup: CDR1 MDHEN, CDR2 SYDVKM. The V gene end was trimmed by 5 bases and the J gene end by 7 bases; junction bases not matched to a gene: 8.

This clonotype was seen a single time. This chain connects TRBV2 to TRBJ2-1; D remains ambiguous. CDR1 is SNHLY and CDR2 is FYNNEI in the germline V gene. This CDR3 is 12 amino acids long. Trimming shortened V by 4 bases and J by 5 bases, and 6 bases separated the two germline ends. The DNA of the CDR3 is TGTGCCAGCAGTGTCATGAACAATGAGCAGTTCTTC. It codes for CASSVMNNEQFF.

This clonotype has a handful of counts. The V and J genes are TRBV15 and TRBJ2-5; 11 bases are shared with TRBD1. This CDR3 is built from 15 residues. The V gene's germline CDR1 is LNHNV and CDR2 YYDKDF (reference sequence). V was clipped by 1 base and J by 2 bases; unmatched bases: 0. The CDR3 loop reads CATSRGDRGQETQYF. The CDR3 DNA reads TGTGCCACCAGCAGAGGGGACAGGGGGCAAGAGACCCAGTACTTC.

This clonotype was picked up a small number of times. This sequence joins TRBV6-1 and TRBJ2-3, with D perhaps TRBD1 (6 bases). Per the germline V gene, CDR1 is MNHNS and CDR2 is SASEGT. V was trimmed by 3 bases and J by 0 bases, leaving 16 bases between them. The length of the CDR3 is 17 residues. The chain's CDR3 is CASSEGASSLSTDTQYF. CDR3 DNA: TGTGCCAGCAGTGAGGGGGCGTCTAGCCTTAGCACAGATACGCAGTATTTT.

This rearrangement joins TRBV20-1 to TRBJ2-3, with D perhaps matching TRBD2 (6 bases). The CDR3 length is 12 residues. Per germline, CDR1 DFQATT and CDR2 SNEGSKA (reference sequence). The V end was cut by 4 bases, the J end by 4 bases, with 9 bases between. The CDR3 DNA is TGCAGTGCTACTAGCGACTCAGATACGCAGTATTTT. This gives the protein CSATSDSDTQYF.

The gene calls are TRBV2 and TRBJ2-5; tentative D call: TRBD2 (6 bases). Germline V gene lookup returns CDR1 SNHLY and CDR2 FYNNEI. The CDR3 length is 14 residues. V was trimmed by 6 bases and J by 5 bases, leaving 16 bases between them. CDR3 loop: CASSGRISGETQYF. The CDR3 bases are TGTGCCAGCAGCGGGAGAATAAGTGGGGAGACCCAGTACTTC. The full variable domain, rest sourced from reference TRBV2 and TRBJ2-5, is EPEVTQTPSHQVTQMGQEVILRCVPISNHLYFYWYRQILGQKVEFLVSFYNNEISEKSEIFDDQFSVERPDGSNFTLKIRSTKLEDSAMYFCASSGRISGETQYFGPGTRLLVL.

The chain employs TRBV4-1 and TRBJ2-7, with a tentative D call TRBD1 (6 bases). V dropped 4 bases and J dropped 0 bases, with 13 bases sitting between them. The CDR3 sequence is 15 residues long. CDR1 is MGHRA, CDR2 YSYEKL, per germline. As DNA, the CDR3 is TGCGCCAGCAGCCTGGGACACCTAAGCTCCTACGAGCAGTACTTC. This translates into CASSLGHLSSYEQYF.

The chain employs TRBV12-3 or TRBV12-4 and TRBJ1-5, with D tentatively TRBD1 (5 bases). Trimming left V 3 bases short and J 5 bases short, with 14 bases between. The CDR3 is 15 amino acids. This CDR3 is CASSFFPFRDQPQHF. The CDR3 nucleotides read TGTGCCAGCAGTTTCTTCCCCTTCAGGGATCAGCCCCAGCATTTT.

This chain joins TRBV29-1 and TRBJ2-3; D is perhaps TRBD1 (5 bases). The CDR3 covers 13 residues. Germline CDR1 SQVTM, CDR2 ANQGSEA. V lost 7 bases, J lost 6 bases, and 17 bases lay in between. In nucleotides, the CDR3 is TGCAGCGCCAGGGTGGCTCTCCCCGATACGCAGTATTTT. This codes for CSARVALPDTQYF.

The chain combines TRBV29-1 with TRBJ2-1, with D possibly matching TRBD1 (6 bases). Between the trimmed V and J ends, which lost 7 bases and 8 bases, there was a span of 15 bases. This CDR3 comprises 12 residues. Germline V gene lookup returns CDR1 SQVTM and CDR2 ANQGSEA. CDR3 DNA sequence: TGCAGCGCCCAGGGGATTGTCGATGAGCAGTTCTTC. Protein product: CSAQGIVDEQFF.

This clonotype occurred a few times. The chain links TRBV3-1 to TRBJ1-1; D is unclear. Trimming shortened V by 1 base and J by 7 bases, and 4 bases separated the two germline ends. Germline V CDR1 and CDR2: LGHDT, YNNKEL (reference sequence). This CDR3 is 11 amino acids long. This CDR3 reads CASSQVGEAFF. The CDR3 DNA reads TGTGCCAGCAGCCAAGTCGGTGAAGCTTTCTTT.

V usage is TRBV11-2 and J usage is TRBJ1-1, with D uncertain. Germline CDR1 SGHAT, CDR2 FQNNGV. Trimming removed 5 bases from V and 5 bases from J, with 15 bases in between. The CDR3 loop spans 14 amino acids. The CDR3 region has the DNA TGTGCCAGCAGCACATCCTGGGGTAGTACTGAAGCTTTCTTT. It yields the protein CASSTSWGSTEAFF.

This clonotype has only a few counts. The gene calls are TRBV11-3 and TRBJ1-2; 7 bases agree with TRBD1. This CDR3 comprises 15 residues. The trim removed 5 bases at V and 0 bases at J, leaving 6 bases unmatched. The germline gives CDR1 SGHNT, CDR2 YENEEA. For the CDR3, the DNA is TGTGCCAGCAGCGCAAGGACAGGCTCTAACTATGGCTACACCTTC. It specifies CASSARTGSNYGYTF.

The chain carries TRBV28 and TRBJ1-5; possibly TRBD1 for D (6 bases). The CDR3 has 14 residues. In germline, CDR1 is MDHEN, CDR2 SYDVKM. Trimming took 4 bases from V and 7 from J, leaving 14 bases between them. In DNA, the CDR3 is TGTGCCAGCAGTTCTGCAGGGGTCCAACAGCCCCAGCATTTT. This translates into CASSSAGVQQPQHF. The full variable domain, completed using reference TRBV28 and TRBJ1-5, is DVKVTQSSRYLVKRTGEKVFLECVQDMDHENMFWYRQDPGLGLRLIYFSYDVKMKEKGDIPEGYSVSREKKERFSLILESASTNQTSMYLCASSSAGVQQPQHFGDGTRLSIL.

With respect to this clonotype: A read error may be the cause here, since a much bigger clone is one base away. The chain uses TRBV2 and TRBJ1-1; unclear D gene. Germline CDR1 is SNHLY and CDR2 is FYNNEI. The CDR3 spans 10 residues. The V and J ends lost 7 bases and 0 bases respectively, with 0 bases between them. The CDR3 protein is CASMNTEAFF. CDR3 in DNA: TGTGCCAGCATGAACACTGAAGCTTTCTTT.

Written as DNA, the CDR3 is TGTGCCAGCAGGCTCGGACTGAGCTCCTACAATGAGCAGTTCTTC. It translates to CASRLGLSSYNEQFF. V and J are TRBV12-3 or TRBV12-4 and TRBJ2-1; D may be TRBD2 (5 bases). This CDR3 is 15 amino acids long. Trimming took 6 bases from V and 0 from J, leaving 12 bases between them.

The chain links TRBV29-1 to TRBJ1-1; no reliable D call. The CDR3 has 14 residues. Trimming took off 0 bases at V and 0 bases at J, with 8 bases between the two ends. The germline CDR1 and CDR2 sequences are SQVTM and ANQGSEA. The CDR3 sequence: CSVEDTGMNTEAFF. The CDR3 nucleotides read TGCAGCGTTGAAGATACGGGGATGAACACTGAAGCTTTCTTT.

V is TRBV4-3 and J is TRBJ2-7, with TRBD2 matching 7 bases. Germline CDR1 LGHNA, CDR2 YSLEER. Trimming at V came to 3 bases and at J to 2 bases, leaving 7 bases not matched to a gene. This CDR3 is 15 amino acids long. The CDR3 DNA follows: TGCGCCAGCAGCCAGTTGGGGGGAGGGCCCTACGAGCAGTACTTC. Amino acid sequence: CASSQLGGGPYEQYF.

The rearrangement links TRBV4-3 to TRBJ2-5; 8 bases map to TRBD1. CDR3 length: 15 residues. Germline assignment: CDR1 LGHNA and CDR2 YSLEER. After removal of 1 base from V and 1 base from J, the junction contained 2 bases not matched to a gene. The CDR3 nucleotides read TGCGCCAGCAGCCAAGGACAGGGGTCCCAAGAGACCCAGTACTTC. Translating gives CASSQGQGSQETQYF.

The V call is TRBV12-3 or TRBV12-4, the J call TRBJ2-5; tentative D call: TRBD1 (5 bases). The CDR3 covers 15 residues. Trimming left V 1 base short and J 5 bases short, with 14 bases between. This CDR3 is CASSLGWTRPETQYF. Here the CDR3 DNA reads TGTGCCAGCAGTTTAGGGTGGACACGGCCCGAGACCCAGTACTTC.

The chain carries TRBV28 and TRBJ2-6, with D possibly being TRBD1 or TRBD2 (5 bases each). Germline V gene data show CDR1 as MDHEN and CDR2 as SYDVKM. This CDR3 region has 20 residues. Trimming removed 7 bases at V and 2 bases at J, with 27 bases between. The CDR3 DNA follows: TGTGCCAGCACCCTTACGGGGACCCTAAAGTCCCGCGCTGGGGCCAACGTCCTGACTTTC. Translated, it gives CASTLTGTLKSRAGANVLTF.